One T cell receptor (beta chain) is described in this entry. Antigen specificity is unknown. Using immunoSEQ multiplex PCR, the repertoire was profiled, and TCRdb retains in-frame clones only, with some absent. The table has around 20,000 clones, 85% to 95% seen once. This sample stems from a study of lymphopenia after photon versus proton radiotherapy. General study points: After the lymphocyte nadir, photon-treated repertoires showed oligoclonal expansion, especially of CD8+ Temra cells.

The J segment lost 4 bases and the V segment lost 5 bases, leaving 19 bases of the junction unmatched. The CDR3 covers 18 residues. CDR1 and CDR2 (germline): SGHDT, YYEEEE. This specimen was peripheral blood, taken from a patient treated with photon-based radiotherapy. The J gene is TRBJ1-2, the V gene TRBV5-6; 8 bases fit TRBD1. The source of this sequence is a man aged 55-75 years with pancreatic cancer. The CDR3 DNA sequence: TGTGCCAGCAGATCACTGACAGGGGAGGGCGTCATGGGCTATGGCTACACCTTC. This translates into CASRSLTGEGVMGYGYTF. Based on the CDR3 plus reference TRBV5-6 and TRBJ1-2, the full variable domain is DAGVTQSPTHLIKTRGQQVTLRCSPKSGHDTVSWYQQALGQGPQFIFQYYEEEERQRGNFPDRFSGHQFPNYSSELNVNALLLGDSALYLCASRSLTGEGVMGYGYTFGSGTRLTVV.